This is a list of T cell receptor beta chains from one sample in a study of shared clonotypes between healthy human individuals. Profiling relied on immunoSEQ multiplex PCR, and the TCRdb table lists in-frame clones only, not all of them. The table lists roughly 1 million clones, 70% to 80% of them singletons, with 0.5% to 0.6% in the top ten. The material sequenced was memory CD4+ T cells from PBMCs. These receptor sequences come from a man younger than 30 in good health. Some clones in this sample may be carry-over from other donors' samples. The CDR3 runs from the conserved cysteine through the conserved F or W. The D gene is left open where the match is weak. The size of a clone is reported for some rows only, either as once, few or many, or as a class for expanded clones.

size: NA; J: TRBJ2-7; D: NA; V: TRBV28; CDR3: CASRGQPGEQYF; DNA: TGTGCCAGCAGAGGACAGCCTGGGGAGCAGTACTTC
size: NA; J: TRBJ2-1; D: NA; V: TRBV29-1; CDR3: CSVEAAQARYNEQFF; DNA: TGCAGCGTTGAAGCGGCCCAGGCTAGGTACAATGAGCAGTTCTTC
size: NA; J: TRBJ2-3; D: TRBD2; V: TRBV28; CDR3: CASSPAGGSDTQYF; DNA: TGTGCCAGCAGCCCAGCGGGAGGATCAGATACGCAGTATTTT
size: NA; J: TRBJ1-2; D: NA; V: TRBV7-8; CDR3: CASSSQGYGYTF; DNA: TGTGCCAGCAGCTCCCAGGGGTATGGCTACACCTTC
size: NA; J: TRBJ1-2; D: TRBD1; V: TRBV7-9; CDR3: CASSFTGTGGYGYTF; DNA: TGTGCCAGCAGCTTCACAGGGACAGGTGGCTATGGCTACACCTTC
size: once; J: TRBJ2-7; D: NA; V: TRBV7-2; CDR3: CASSLATRYYEQYF; DNA: TGTGCCAGCAGCTTAGCGACTCGATACTACGAGCAGTACTTC
size: once; J: TRBJ2-7; D: TRBD1; V: TRBV11-2; CDR3: CASSLAPMDRGAYEQYF; DNA: TGTGCCAGCAGCTTAGCCCCGATGGACAGGGGGGCCTACGAGCAGTACTTC
size: NA; J: TRBJ1-2; D: NA; V: TRBV30; CDR3: CAWSVGGIYGYTF; DNA: TGTGCCTGGAGTGTTGGCGGAATCTATGGCTACACCTTC
size: NA; J: TRBJ1-2; D: NA; V: TRBV18; CDR3: CASSPTETRNGYTF; DNA: TGTGCCAGCTCACCGACAGAAACAAGGAATGGCTACACCTTC
size: NA; J: TRBJ1-2; D: NA; V: TRBV9; CDR3: CASSVGGTAAGGYTF; DNA: TGTGCCAGCAGCGTAGGAGGGACGGCCGCGGGTGGCTACACCTTC
size: few; J: TRBJ2-1; D: NA; V: TRBV5-1; CDR3: CASSPDGIYNEQFF; DNA: TGCGCCAGCAGCCCCGATGGGATCTACAATGAGCAGTTCTTC
size: NA; J: TRBJ1-5; D: NA; V: TRBV7-2; CDR3: CATRHDSNQPQHF; DNA: TGTGCCACACGACACGATAGCAATCAGCCCCAGCATTTT
size: NA; J: TRBJ1-6; D: NA; V: TRBV29-1; CDR3: CSVEVSGAGSPLHF; DNA: TGCAGCGTTGAAGTGTCGGGGGCAGGTTCACCCCTCCACTTT
size: few; J: TRBJ1-1; D: NA; V: TRBV29-1; CDR3: CSAYGGRNTEAFF; DNA: TGCAGCGCATATGGCGGGCGGAACACTGAAGCTTTCTTT
size: NA; J: TRBJ1-5; D: NA; V: TRBV28; CDR3: CASSPPPRGKPQHF; DNA: TGTGCCAGCAGTCCCCCCCCGCGGGGAAAGCCCCAGCATTTT
size: once; J: TRBJ1-4; D: NA; V: TRBV5-6; CDR3: CASSLVGQGSEKLFF; DNA: TGTGCCAGCAGCTTGGTTGGGCAGGGCAGCGAAAAACTGTTTTTT
size: once; J: TRBJ2-3; D: TRBD2; V: TRBV7-3; CDR3: CASSLTSGGNTDTQYF; DNA: TGTGCCAGCAGCTTAACTAGCGGGGGTAACACAGATACGCAGTATTTT
size: NA; J: TRBJ1-5; D: NA; V: TRBV28; CDR3: CASSLSLGVRSQHF; DNA: TGTGCCAGCAGTTTATCCCTAGGAGTCCGGTCCCAGCATTTT